This entry is about one TCR beta chain. The specificity of this receptor is unknown. No base quality values were provided; no much bigger clone lies one nucleotide off. The data belong to a study of sequential checkpoint blockade in melanoma (dated by TCRdb to 2018 to 2020). In the study overall: Patients were assigned by 1:1 randomization to either first-line nivolumab followed by ipilimumab (arm A) or ipilimumab followed by nivolumab (arm B). Both trial sequences were followed by maintenance nivolumab. Paper-wide results and their limitations: The model for predicting response that combines TCR metrics with mutation burden needs to be validated in larger, independent patient cohorts.

CDR1 and CDR2 are drawn from the germline V gene (reference sequence): SEHNR, FQNEAQ. The CDR3 runs 16 amino acids, cysteine and phenylalanine included. Of the read, only the CDR3 DNA is kept; its 48 bases are in frame from base 1. V is reduced by 5 bases and J by 4 bases, leaving a spacing of 18 bases between them. The immunoSEQ Assay was used to immunosequence TCRbeta CDR3 regions from genomic DNA. Prior to high-throughput sequencing, genomic DNA was amplified by bias-controlled multiplex PCR. In the source study's methods: To quantify the absolute abundance of each unique TCRbeta CDR3 region, the sequences were collapsed and filtered. Clonality, defined as 1 minus Pielou's evenness, was calculated using only productive rearrangements. A previously published method was used to identify clones whose frequencies were significantly greater in on-treatment samples than in baseline samples. In its TCRdb copy, this immuneACCESS table keeps in-frame sequences only and misses some clones. Where compared with another copy, unresolved V genes explain less than half of these, and the others have no known cause. The V and J calls and clone size were taken over from that table, and D and trimming were inferred from the DNA. This sample gives more than 25,000 clones in total; 70% to 90% of them show up just once. The leading ten clones occupy about 14% of the sample.

The intended sense of this specimen's treatment or condition label: randomized to nivolumab then ipilimumab (arm A) or the reverse (arm B). No trial patient had received prior DNA-damaging chemotherapy. Live CD3+CD8+ cells negative for CD19 and CD56 were sorted from thawed PBMCs on a FACS Aria II flow cytometer. Samples came from patients with melanoma in CheckMate 064, a randomized, open-label phase II trial of sequential checkpoint blockade. Peripheral blood mononuclear cells were collected by leukapheresis, purified using Ficoll-Paque, and frozen in human serum containing around 9.8% DMSO. Immediately after sorting, the purity of the sorted blood CD3+CD8+ cells was confirmed to be >95%, and DNA was then extracted.

The chain was built from TRBV7-9 and TRBJ2-1, and TRBD2 may be the D gene, going by 7 matching bases. The TCR comes from a human donor with melanoma. The source was CD8+ T cells sorted from blood (inferred from file names), collected from a patient given nivolumab and ipilimumab in sequence. The CDR3 region: CASSRGGGGIYNEQFF. The DNA is TGTGCCAGCAGCAGGGGGGGAGGTGGGATATACAATGAGCAGTTCTTC.